A single sample is the source of the 16 T cell receptor beta chains below, sequenced in a study of cytomegalovirus exposure and HLA in healthy donors. PCR involved 60 Vbeta and 13 Jbeta primers. Sequenced by immunoSEQ multiplex PCR; TCRdb stores in-frame clones only, minus some. This table holds 95,000 or so clones, 81% found once. The sample consisted of PBMCs. Every receptor here comes from a woman in her 70s in good health and CMV-seropositive.

The gene calls are TRBV4-2 and TRBJ2-1; 13 positions match TRBD2. The CDR3 is 16 residues long. With 4 bases clipped from V and 8 bases from J, the junction kept 8 bases outside the gene matches. Germline assignment: CDR1 LGHNA and CDR2 YNFKEQ. CDR3 protein: CASSPGLAGEGDEQFF. DNA for the CDR3: TGTGCCAGCAGCCCTGGACTAGCGGGAGAGGGCGATGAGCAGTTCTTC.

This sequence joins TRBV11-2 and TRBJ2-7; D not resolved. The CDR3 is 17 residues long. CDR1 is SGHAT, CDR2 FQNNGV, per germline. Trimming pared 2 bases from V and 3 bases from J, leaving 20 bases between. The CDR3 reads CASSLSLGALVFYEQYF. In DNA, the CDR3 is TGTGCCAGCAGCTTAAGTTTAGGAGCTTTAGTTTTCTACGAGCAGTACTTC.

Only a few counts were recorded for this clone. The rearrangement links TRBV28 to TRBJ1-4; 8 bases are a match to TRBD1. The CDR3 extends over 15 amino acids. Germline V lookup: CDR1 MDHEN, CDR2 SYDVKM. V shed 5 bases, J shed 6 bases, and the junction held 8 bases outside the gene matches. CDR3 sequence (DNA): TGTGCCAGCAGTCCGGTAGGACAGGGTGATGAAAAACTGTTTTTT. Translating gives CASSPVGQGDEKLFF. Looking up the rest from reference TRBV28 and TRBJ1-4 gives the full variable domain: DVKVTQSSRYLVKRTGEKVFLECVQDMDHENMFWYRQDPGLGLRLIYFSYDVKMKEKGDIPEGYSVSREKKERFSLILESASTNQTSMYLCASSPVGQGDEKLFFGSGTQLSVL.

The rearrangement links TRBV5-4 to TRBJ1-1; tentative D call: TRBD1 (6 bases). V gave up 1 base and J gave up 0 bases, with 7 bases separating them. There are 14 residues in the CDR3. CDR1 and CDR2 from the germline V gene are SGHNT and YYREEE (reference sequence). The CDR3 is CASSLQGMNTEAFF. Written as DNA, the CDR3 is TGTGCCAGCAGCTTGCAGGGGATGAACACTGAAGCTTTCTTT.

This chain uses TRBV11-2 with TRBJ1-1; D is unclear. The CDR3 has 15 amino acids. Looked up from germline, CDR1 is SGHAT and CDR2 is FQNNGV. The V end lost 7 bases, the J end lost 4 bases, and 19 bases lay between the germline ends. CDR3 sequence reads: CASTPWEGRGTEAFF. CDR3 nucleotide sequence: TGTGCCAGCACCCCTTGGGAGGGCCGGGGCACTGAAGCTTTCTTT.

To note about this clone: This specimen includes other DNA sequences encoding the same CDR3. The V gene is TRBV5-1, the J gene TRBJ2-7, with D maybe TRBD1 (6 bases). Trimming removed 4 bases at V and 1 base at J, with 9 bases between. Germline assignment: CDR1 SGHRS and CDR2 YFSETQ. This CDR3 has 13 residues. The CDR3 protein is CASSPGQSYEQYF. For the CDR3, the DNA is TGCGCCAGCAGCCCAGGACAGTCCTACGAGCAGTACTTC.

The chain uses TRBV19 and TRBJ2-5, with 15 bases that match TRBD2. Germline lookup yields CDR1 LNHDA and CDR2 SQIVND (reference sequence). With V trimmed by 5 bases and J by 6 bases, 10 bases remained unmatched. This CDR3 comprises 17 residues. The chain's CDR3 is CASSPLTGLAGGKTQYF. In nucleotides, the CDR3 is TGTGCCAGTAGTCCACTTACGGGACTAGCGGGAGGAAAGACCCAGTACTTC.

The rearrangement links TRBV27 to TRBJ2-1; 7 bases match TRBD2. Germline V lookup: CDR1 MNHEY, CDR2 SMNVEV (reference sequence). The CDR3 contains 16 residues. V shed 5 bases and J 6 bases; nucleotides not matched to a gene: 13. The CDR3 DNA reads TGTGCCAGCAGTCCCACTAGGTCGGGGAGGGGCAATGAGCAGTTCTTC. Translated: CASSPTRSGRGNEQFF.

This clone was recorded a few times. The chain combines TRBV30 with TRBJ2-2; 9 bases are a match to TRBD2. Germline V gene sequence: CDR1 GTSNPN, CDR2 SVGIG (reference sequence). The V and J ends lost 3 bases and 3 bases, in that order; junction bases with no gene match: 5. The CDR3 sequence is 15 residues long. The DNA for the CDR3 is TGTGCCTGGAGAAAAGCGGGAGGCGACACCGGGGAGCTGTTTTTT. Amino acid sequence: CAWRKAGGDTGELFF.

J is TRBJ2-2 and V is TRBV7-2, with 8 positions matching TRBD1. Germline CDR1 and CDR2: SGHTA and FQGNSA. The V segment lost 2 bases and the J segment 5 bases; nucleotides outside the gene matches: 7. The CDR3 loop spans 16 amino acids. Written as DNA, the CDR3 is TGTGCCAGCAGCTTACCCGGGACAGGTTTGACCGGGGAGCTGTTTTTT. This encodes CASSLPGTGLTGELFF.

This clone appeared a few times. This chain uses TRBV27 with TRBJ2-7, with D tentatively TRBD1 (5 bases). V lost 7 bases, J lost 1 base, and 17 bases lay in between. CDR1 is MNHEY, CDR2 SMNVEV, per germline (reference sequence). CDR3 length: 15 residues. The CDR3 loop is CASTLYTTGSYEQYF. In DNA, the CDR3 is TGTGCCAGCACCCTGTATACCACAGGATCCTACGAGCAGTACTTC.

The rearrangement uses TRBV6-6 and TRBJ1-2, with a weak D call TRBD1 (5 bases). Germline loops: CDR1 MNHNY, CDR2 SVGAGI (reference sequence). V lost 2 bases, J lost 3 bases, and 10 bases lay in between. The CDR3 is made up of 14 amino acids. The CDR3 coding sequence is TGTGCCAGCAGTTACAAGACGGGGGACTATGGCTACACCTTC. Amino acids: CASSYKTGDYGYTF.

The chain employs TRBV15 and TRBJ1-1; D is uncertain. Trimming took off 5 bases at V and 3 bases at J, with 4 bases between the two ends. The CDR3 is 11 residues long. CDR1 and CDR2 from the germline V gene are LNHNV and YYDKDF (reference sequence). CDR3 in amino acids: CATSVDTEAFF. CDR3 nucleotides: TGTGCCACCAGCGTCGACACTGAAGCTTTCTTT.

V is TRBV7-2 and J is TRBJ2-7, with TRBD2 matching 9 bases. J was trimmed by 0 bases and V by 5 bases; bases with no gene match: 5. Germline V CDR1 and CDR2: SGHTA, FQGNSA. CDR3 length: 15 amino acids. Here the CDR3 DNA reads TGTGCCAGCAGCCGCGGGGGGGTTACCTCCTACGAGCAGTACTTC. Translated, it gives CASSRGGVTSYEQYF.

The genes are TRBV5-1 and TRBJ2-3, with 8 bases matching TRBD1. The CDR3 runs to 20 residues. V was pared by 6 bases and J by 0 bases, with 21 bases of the junction left unmatched. Germline CDR1 reads SGHRS; CDR2 reads YFSETQ. The CDR3 coding sequence is TGCGCCAGCAAGGATACGGTGGGCAGGGGGCTTCGCTCTAGCACAGATACGCAGTATTTT. Translated: CASKDTVGRGLRSSTDTQYF.

In its sample, this clone was seen a few times. The chain is built from TRBV7-2 and TRBJ2-5, with D possibly TRBD2 on 6 matching bases. The CDR3 consists of 15 residues. Germline V gene lookup returns CDR1 SGHTA and CDR2 FQGNSA. V lost 5 bases to trimming and J lost 4 bases, with 17 bases between them. The chain's CDR3 is CASSQTPTSSETQYF. CDR3 coding DNA: TGTGCCAGCAGCCAAACACCCACTAGCTCAGAGACCCAGTACTTC.